These 28 T cell receptor beta chains were all obtained from the same sample, sequenced in a study of blood T cell repertoires in COVID-19. Generated by immunoSEQ multiplex PCR, the TCRdb table keeps only in-frame clones and is missing some. The table lists over 200,000 clones, approximately 91% of them singletons, with 2.5% to 3.5% in the top ten. The sequencing sample was made of peripheral blood. The receptors were sampled from a woman aged 60-70 years with acute or convalescent COVID-19.

This clone came up many times. CDR3 bases: TGTGCCATCAGTGATTCAACAGGCAGTAATGAAAAACTGTTTTTT. Its translation is CAISDSTGSNEKLFF. The rearrangement links TRBV10-3 to TRBJ1-4, with D possibly matching TRBD1 (5 bases). V shed 3 bases and J shed 4 bases, with 12 bases lying between them. Germline values: CDR1 ENHRY, CDR2 SYGVKD. CDR3 length equals 15 residues.

With regard to this clone: Different DNA sequences within this sample yield the same CDR3. The gene calls are TRBV7-2 and TRBJ2-5; 7 nucleotides agree with TRBD2. V shed 8 bases, J shed 4 bases, and the junction held 10 bases outside the gene matches. Germline CDR1 reads SGHTA; CDR2 reads FQGNSA. The CDR3 extends over 14 amino acids. CDR3 coding DNA: TGTGCCAGCTCCCTGACGGGGGGAGGAGAGACCCAGTACTTC. This encodes CASSLTGGGETQYF.

The chain is built from TRBV5-3 and TRBJ2-3; TRBD2 matches 15 bases. TRBV5-3 has ORF status, its function being uncertain. This CDR3 is built from 20 residues. The trim removed 3 bases at V and 3 bases at J, leaving 14 bases unmatched. The chain's CDR3 is CARSYSGLAGGPLGTDTQYF. The CDR3 bases are TGTGCCAGAAGCTATTCTGGACTAGCGGGAGGGCCGTTGGGTACAGATACGCAGTATTTT.

The CDR3 nucleotides read TGTGCCAGCACCCCTCAGGGGGGAGACTACGAGCAGTACTTC. It translates to CASTPQGGDYEQYF. V and J are TRBV6-6 and TRBJ2-7; D is perhaps TRBD1 (7 bases). The CDR3 totals 14 residues. CDR1 is MNHNY, CDR2 SVGAGI, per germline (reference sequence). The V gene lost 7 bases and the J gene lost 3 bases, with 16 bases spanning the gap.

The count of this clone is one. This sample includes further DNA sequences coding for the same CDR3. The chain carries TRBV12-3 or TRBV12-4 and TRBJ2-2; no firm D call. This CDR3 comprises 12 residues. V dropped 4 bases and J dropped 5 bases, with 5 bases sitting between them. The CDR3 DNA sequence: TGTGCCAGCAGTTCGAGGACCGGGGAGCTGTTTTTT. It codes for CASSSRTGELFF.

The chain links TRBV3-1 (or the pseudogene TRBV3-2) to TRBJ1-1; D call uncertain. This CDR3 is 14 amino acids long. The germline gives CDR1 LGHDT, CDR2 YNNKEL (reference sequence). V gave up 2 bases and J gave up 11 bases, with 18 bases separating them. The CDR3 region has the DNA TGTGCCAGCAGCCAAATGGTTGTGTCCGGAGAGGCTTTCTTT. The encoded protein is CASSQMVVSGEAFF.

This clone was recorded a few times. The rearrangement joins TRBV28 to TRBJ2-7; 8 bases map to TRBD2. This CDR3 contains 14 residues. V was clipped by 2 bases and J by 1 base; unmatched bases: 1. CDR1 and CDR2 (germline): MDHEN, SYDVKM. CDR3 DNA sequence: TGTGCCAGCAGTTTACTAGCGGGTTCCTACGAGCAGTACTTC. Encoded protein: CASSLLAGSYEQYF.

V and J are TRBV2 and TRBJ1-1; 9 bases are shared with TRBD1. The V gene end was trimmed by 0 bases and the J gene end by 7 bases; junction bases not matched to a gene: 6. Germline CDR1 is SNHLY and CDR2 is FYNNEI. CDR3 size: 15 residues. CDR3 amino acids: CASSEAVQGAGEAFF. In DNA form, the CDR3 reads TGTGCCAGCAGTGAAGCCGTACAGGGGGCGGGTGAAGCTTTCTTT.

In its sample, this clone was seen once. The J gene is TRBJ2-7, the V gene TRBV6-1, with D tentatively TRBD2 (7 bases). Looked up from germline, CDR1 is MNHNS and CDR2 is SASEGT. The CDR3 sequence is 14 residues long. V lost 7 bases to trimming and J lost 13 bases, with 26 bases between them. The CDR3 loop is CASTNSRGARRLYF. The CDR3 DNA is TGTGCCAGCACCAATAGCCGGGGGGCCCGTAGACTTTACTTC.

The rearrangement uses TRBV12-5 and TRBJ2-3; 8 bases map to TRBD1. Per germline, CDR1 LGHNT and CDR2 FRNRAP. This CDR3 comprises 18 residues. Unmatched junction bases numbered 12, after V lost 3 bases and J lost 1 base. CDR3: CASGLQTLQGGCTDTQYF. The CDR3 nucleotides read TGTGCTAGTGGTTTACAAACTCTACAGGGGGGATGCACAGATACGCAGTATTTT.

The chain recombines TRBV6-2 or TRBV6-3 with TRBJ2-4; D might be TRBD2 (6 bases). Trimming removed 2 bases at V and 1 base at J, with 9 bases between. The germline V gene encodes CDR1 MNHEY and CDR2 SVGEGT. The CDR3 is 15 amino acids. The CDR3 nucleotides read TGTGCCAGCAGTTACGGAGGGGTGGCCAAAAACATTCAGTACTTC. Translation gives CASSYGGVAKNIQYF.

CDR3 in amino acids: CASSIVGGGDTGELFF. The CDR3 DNA is TGTGCCAGTAGTATAGTAGGTGGGGGCGACACCGGGGAGCTGTTTTTT. The chain links TRBV19 to TRBJ2-2, with TRBD1 as a possible D gene (6 bases). This CDR3 comprises 16 residues. V was pared by 1 base and J by 3 bases, with 12 bases between. CDR1 and CDR2 (germline): LNHDA, SQIVND (reference sequence).

The chain has TRBV12-1 and TRBJ2-5; the table gives TRBD2 as D, unverified against the DNA. TRBV12-1 is listed as a pseudogene. The CDR3 is 16 residues long. This CDR3 is CASSFAISLGKETQYF. DNA of the CDR3: TGTGCCAGCAGCTTTGCAATTTCCCTAGGCAAAGAGACCCAGTACTTC.

V gene TRBV5-1 combines with J gene TRBJ1-2; D gene uncertain. This CDR3 has 14 residues. Germline lookup yields CDR1 SGHRS and CDR2 YFSETQ. Trimming removed 4 bases at V and 0 bases at J, with 10 bases between. CDR3 sequence (DNA): TGCGCCAGCAGCGAGAGTCCTTCTAACTATGGCTACACCTTC. Amino acids: CASSESPSNYGYTF.

The chain joins TRBV5-4 to TRBJ2-2, with 7 bases matching TRBD1. V was pared by 3 bases and J by 6 bases, with 8 bases of the junction left unmatched. Germline V gives CDR1 SGHNT, CDR2 YYREEE (reference sequence). This CDR3 spans 15 amino acids. For the CDR3, the DNA is TGTGCCAGCAGCTCCCCCGGGACAGTTGCCGGGGAGCTGTTTTTT. It codes for CASSSPGTVAGELFF.

This rearrangement joins TRBV5-1 to TRBJ1-1; TRBD1 matches at 12 bases. Germline CDR1 reads SGHRS; CDR2 reads YFSETQ. Trimming at V came to 0 bases and at J to 11 bases, leaving 5 bases not matched to a gene. The CDR3 is made up of 14 amino acids. The CDR3 coding sequence is TGCGCCAGCAGCTTGGCTCCGGGACAGGGGGCCGCTTTCTTT. Protein sequence: CASSLAPGQGAAFF.

This chain uses TRBV9 with TRBJ1-2, with D possibly matching TRBD1 (6 bases). CDR3 length equals 15 residues. Trimming removed 0 bases from V and 3 bases from J, with 12 bases in between. Looked up from germline, CDR1 is SGDLS and CDR2 is YYNGEE. The CDR3 region is CASSVAPAGDYGYTF. In DNA, the CDR3 is TGTGCCAGCAGCGTAGCTCCCGCAGGGGACTATGGCTACACCTTC.

The chain links TRBV5-4 to TRBJ1-6; 7 bases match TRBD1. V lost 4 bases, J lost 5 bases, and 3 bases stayed unmatched. Germline-derived CDR1 and CDR2 are SGHNT and YYREEE (reference sequence). The CDR3 is 14 amino acids. For the CDR3, the DNA is TGTGCCAGCAGCAAGACAGGGAATAATTCACCCCTCCACTTT. Translated, it gives CASSKTGNNSPLHF.

The chain carries TRBV7-9 and TRBJ2-2; 12 nucleotides line up with TRBD1. This CDR3 is 15 amino acids long. The V gene's germline CDR1 is SEHNR and CDR2 FQNEAQ (reference sequence). The junction had 3 bases not matched to a gene; V was cut back by 3 bases and J by 7 bases. The CDR3 loop reads CASSLGQGAIGELFF. The CDR3 region has the DNA TGTGCCAGCAGCTTGGGACAGGGGGCTATCGGGGAGCTGTTTTTT.

The rearrangement uses TRBV10-3 and TRBJ2-7, with D maybe TRBD1 (6 bases). CDR1 is ENHRY and CDR2 is SYGVKD in the germline V gene. The CDR3 is made up of 11 amino acids. Trimming took off 11 bases at V and 4 bases at J, with 12 bases between the two ends. CDR3 nucleotide sequence: TGTGCCGCAGGACAGCAATACGAGCAGTACTTC. This translates into CAAGQQYEQYF.

The chain employs TRBV24-1 and TRBJ2-5, with a weak D call TRBD1 (6 bases). V was pared by 5 bases and J by 4 bases, with 22 bases between. Germline V lookup: CDR1 KGHDR, CDR2 SFDVKD. The CDR3 covers 17 residues. In nucleotides, the CDR3 is TGTGCCACCAGTGTTTCAGGGGTTTTTGGATTACGAGAGACCCAGTACTTC. Its protein is CATSVSGVFGLRETQYF.

The chain uses TRBV11-3 and TRBJ2-1, with D possibly TRBD2 on 5 matching bases. The V gene's germline CDR1 is SGHNT and CDR2 YENEEA. This CDR3 comprises 13 residues. V lost 2 bases and J 9 bases, leaving 11 bases between the germline ends. The CDR3 protein is CASSLSGRGEQFF. CDR3 DNA sequence: TGTGCCAGCAGCTTAAGTGGGAGAGGTGAGCAGTTCTTC.

The V call is TRBV7-2, the J call TRBJ1-6; D gene unclear. This CDR3 region has 18 residues. V lost 1 base, J lost 0 bases, and 13 bases lay in between. Germline V gene lookup returns CDR1 SGHTA and CDR2 FQGNSA. CDR3 loop: CASSLVSPASSYNSPLHF. The CDR3 DNA reads as TGTGCCAGCAGCTTAGTGTCTCCAGCTAGCTCCTATAATTCACCCCTCCACTTT.

Comments on this clone: Other DNA sequences within the sample encode an identical CDR3. V and J are TRBV19 and TRBJ2-3; 10 nucleotides align to TRBD1. J gave up 3 bases and V 9 bases, and 3 bases lay outside the gene matches. Germline CDR1 is LNHDA and CDR2 is SQIVND (reference sequence). The CDR3 length is 13 residues. The CDR3: CASRDRGTDTQYF. For the CDR3, the DNA is TGTGCCAGCCGGGACAGGGGAACAGATACGCAGTATTTT.

The chain recombines TRBV19 with TRBJ1-1; 7 bases are shared with TRBD1. V lost 5 bases to trimming and J lost 4 bases; unmatched junction nucleotides: 10. The CDR3 is 15 residues long. Looked up from germline, CDR1 is LNHDA and CDR2 is SQIVND (reference sequence). CDR3 in amino acids: CASSPGTDRSTEAFF. As DNA, the CDR3 is TGTGCCAGTAGTCCCGGGACAGACCGTAGCACTGAAGCTTTCTTT.

This clone has just one count. The chain couples TRBV28 to TRBJ1-5, with D uncertain. Trimming left V 6 bases short and J 0 bases short, with 6 bases between. Germline CDR1 and CDR2: MDHEN and SYDVKM. This CDR3 is 13 amino acids long. The CDR3 loop reads CASRAVSNQPQHF. The CDR3 nucleotides read TGTGCCAGCAGAGCCGTTAGCAATCAGCCCCAGCATTTT.

The rearrangement links TRBV2 to TRBJ1-4; TRBD1 might be the D (6 bases). The CDR3 contains 17 residues. V shed 7 bases and J shed 3 bases, with 21 bases lying between them. In germline, CDR1 is SNHLY, CDR2 FYNNEI. CDR3 sequence: CASKWRTGIGANEKLFF. In nucleotides, the CDR3 is TGTGCCAGCAAGTGGCGAACAGGGATTGGGGCTAATGAAAAACTGTTTTTT.

The chain links TRBV9 to TRBJ2-1, with 9 bases aligning to TRBD1. Germline V CDR1 and CDR2: SGDLS, YYNGEE. Trimming at V came to 4 bases and at J to 4 bases, leaving 6 bases not matched to a gene. This CDR3 contains 15 residues. The chain's CDR3 is CASSRLGQGYNEQFF. The CDR3 DNA is TGTGCCAGCAGCAGACTCGGACAGGGGTACAATGAGCAGTTCTTC.